This TCR beta chain comes out of a study of shared clonotypes between healthy human individuals. This CDR3 has 17 residues. V lost 1 base and J 8 bases, leaving 23 bases between the germline ends. The germline gives CDR1 LNHDA, CDR2 SQIVND (reference sequence). Study results and caveats: Clonotypes which were not shared had lower generation probabilities than clonotypes that all four donors shared.

Generated by immunoSEQ multiplex PCR, the TCRdb table keeps only in-frame clones and is missing some. Of about 2.1 million clones listed, 85% to 95% are singletons. Only one count was recorded for this clone. As yet, its antigen is unknown. CD45RO-negative cells were positively selected for CCR7, leaving out terminally differentiated effector memory CD45RA+ cells. The sequence was obtained from a man aged 18-30 years in good health. Some clones in this sample may be carry-over from other donors' samples. The gene calls are TRBV19 and TRBJ1-2; possible D gene TRBD1, 5 bases. Sequenced material: naive CD8+ T cells from PBMCs. CDR3: CASSIVTGPTVGDGYTF. DNA of the CDR3: TGTGCCAGTAGTATAGTGACGGGACCCACCGTGGGGGACGGCTACACCTTC.